This passage covers 20 T cell receptor beta chains from one sample sequenced in a study of control samples from healthy donors and cancer patients. Using immunoSEQ multiplex PCR, the repertoire was profiled, and TCRdb retains in-frame clones only, with some absent. This sample yields around 19,000 clones, of which roughly 80% are seen a single time; 25% to 35% belongs to the top ten. The material sequenced was PBMCs. The receptors here all came from an older man with head and neck cancer.

The chain is built from TRBV15 and TRBJ2-3; the match to TRBD2 covers 13 bases. CDR3 length: 15 amino acids. J was trimmed by 4 bases and V by 5 bases; bases with no gene match: 3. The germline V gene has CDR1 LNHNV and CDR2 YYDKDF (reference sequence). The DNA of the CDR3 is TGTGCCACCAGCCGGACTAGCGGGAGTGCAGATACGCAGTATTTT. This gives the protein CATSRTSGSADTQYF.

The J gene is TRBJ1-6, the V gene TRBV19; possibly TRBD1 for D (5 bases). The V end was cut by 4 bases, the J end by 8 bases, with 21 bases between. The CDR3 sequence is 17 residues long. CDR1 and CDR2 (germline): LNHDA, SQIVND (reference sequence). The chain's CDR3 is CASSTDNRGYMDSPLHF. In DNA, the CDR3 is TGTGCCAGTAGTACGGACAACAGAGGATATATGGATTCACCCCTCCACTTT.

The V call is TRBV11-2, the J call TRBJ1-5; possibly TRBD1 for D (6 bases). Germline CDR1 is SGHAT and CDR2 is FQNNGV. The CDR3 totals 15 residues. Trimming took 5 bases from V and 7 from J, leaving 18 bases between them. DNA of the CDR3: TGTGCCAGCAGCCGAAACAGGGTACAAGGGCAGCCCCAGCATTTT. This encodes CASSRNRVQGQPQHF.

V gene TRBV18 combines with J gene TRBJ2-3; TRBD1 agrees at 10 bases. V dropped 6 bases and J dropped 2; count of bases not matched to a gene: 2. The CDR3 runs to 14 residues. Per the germline V gene, CDR1 is KGHSH and CDR2 is LQKENI. CDR3 in DNA: TGTGCCAGCTCCGACAGGGGGCACACAGATACGCAGTATTTT. Translated, it gives CASSDRGHTDTQYF.

Only one count was recorded for this clone. The chain links TRBV6-2 or TRBV6-3 to TRBJ2-7; 9 positions match TRBD2. CDR1 and CDR2 from the germline V gene are MNHEY and SVGEGT. Unmatched junction bases numbered 20, after V lost 4 bases and J lost 7 bases. This CDR3 comprises 18 residues. CDR3 sequence reads: CASSSPGLALKPRGEQYF. CDR3 coding DNA: TGTGCCAGCAGTTCCCCGGGACTAGCACTCAAACCTCGGGGGGAGCAGTACTTC.

The rearrangement links TRBV29-1 to TRBJ2-1; 11 positions agree with TRBD2. The trim removed 4 bases at V and 7 bases at J, leaving 3 bases unmatched. Germline V gene sequence: CDR1 SQVTM, CDR2 ANQGSEA. The CDR3 runs to 13 residues. The CDR3 DNA reads as TGCAGCGTTGGACTAGCGGGGCCAAATGAGCAGTTCTTC. Translated, it gives CSVGLAGPNEQFF.

The chain is built from TRBV7-9 and TRBJ2-1; possible D gene TRBD2, 6 bases. Trimming stripped 5 bases from V and 2 bases from J, with 10 bases between. CDR1 and CDR2 (germline): SEHNR, FQNEAQ (reference sequence). The CDR3 runs to 14 residues. The CDR3 DNA follows: TGTGCCAGCAGCCTCACTAGCCCCTACAATGAGCAGTTCTTC. This translates into CASSLTSPYNEQFF.

The CDR3 sequence: CASSLAQGLDGYTF. DNA for the CDR3: TGTGCCAGCAGCTTAGCGCAGGGGCTCGATGGCTACACCTTC. The V and J genes are TRBV7-9 and TRBJ1-2, with D possibly being TRBD1 (6 bases). V was trimmed by 0 bases and J by 6 bases, leaving 11 bases between them. The CDR3 consists of 14 residues. Germline CDR1 is SEHNR and CDR2 is FQNEAQ (reference sequence).

The J gene is TRBJ2-1, the V gene TRBV21-1; no check of the table's D call, TRBD2, against the DNA was made. TRBV21-1 is described as a pseudogene. This CDR3 has 16 residues. The CDR3 is CASSYERTPPYNEQFF. Written as DNA, the CDR3 is TGTGCCAGCAGCTATGAGCGGACGCCACCCTACAATGAGCAGTTCTTC.

The V and J genes are TRBV4-1 and TRBJ1-1, with D possibly TRBD1 on 5 matching bases. The CDR3 has 13 residues. Germline V gene data show CDR1 as MGHRA and CDR2 as YSYEKL. Trimming stripped 1 base from V and 5 bases from J, with 8 bases between. The CDR3 nucleotides read TGCGCCAGCAGCCAAGGGACACAGACTGAAGCTTTCTTT. Amino acid sequence: CASSQGTQTEAFF.

The chain carries TRBV7-3 and TRBJ2-2; the match to TRBD2 covers 14 bases. The CDR3 runs to 19 residues. Germline V gene lookup returns CDR1 SGHTA and CDR2 FQGTGA. Germline trimming cut 2 bases from V and 9 bases from J; bases unmatched to any gene: 14. The CDR3 region is CASSLYPPGTSGRSRELFF. The CDR3 DNA reads as TGTGCCAGCAGCTTATACCCCCCCGGGACTAGCGGGAGATCCCGGGAGCTGTTTTTT. The full variable domain, its missing parts supplied by reference TRBV7-3 and TRBJ2-2, is GAGVSQTPSNKVTEKGKYVELRCDPISGHTALYWYRQSLGQGPEFLIYFQGTGAADDSGLPNDRFFAVRPEGSVSTLKIQRTERGDSAVYLCASSLYPPGTSGRSRELFFGEGSRLTVL.

The chain links TRBV7-9 to TRBJ2-5; 10 bases fit TRBD2. After removal of 6 bases from V and 4 bases from J, the junction contained 14 bases not matched to a gene. CDR1 is SEHNR and CDR2 is FQNEAQ in the germline V gene (reference sequence). The CDR3 length is 17 residues. The CDR3: CASRKGPGKREGETQYF. DNA of the CDR3: TGTGCCAGCAGGAAGGGCCCGGGGAAGCGGGAGGGAGAGACCCAGTACTTC.

This clone was counted between two and nine times. The chain couples TRBV7-2 to TRBJ2-3, with D perhaps TRBD1 (6 bases). Per the germline V gene, CDR1 is SGHTA and CDR2 is FQGNSA. The CDR3 consists of 14 residues. Trimming pared 6 bases from V and 4 bases from J, leaving 14 bases between. The CDR3 DNA is TGTGCCAGCAGGGATAGCAGGGGTTCAGATACGCAGTATTTT. Translated: CASRDSRGSDTQYF.

This clone occurred once. V and J are TRBV7-2 and TRBJ2-7; 9 bases agree with TRBD1. This CDR3 contains 17 residues. Germline-derived CDR1 and CDR2 are SGHTA and FQGNSA. Unmatched junction bases numbered 9, after V lost 1 base and J lost 2 bases. Here the CDR3 reads CASSLGLRDRAPYEQYF. The CDR3 DNA reads as TGTGCCAGCAGCTTAGGTCTTCGGGACAGGGCGCCCTACGAGCAGTACTTC.

This clone was detected only a few times. The chain carries TRBV19 and TRBJ2-5, with D maybe TRBD1 (6 bases). V lost 4 bases, J lost 0 bases, and 15 bases lay in between. Germline V gene data show CDR1 as LNHDA and CDR2 as SQIVND (reference sequence). The CDR3 has 16 amino acids. CDR3 amino acids: CASSRYGTQYQETQYF. The CDR3 DNA sequence: TGTGCCAGTAGTAGGTACGGGACACAGTACCAAGAGACCCAGTACTTC.

The gene calls are TRBV7-2 and TRBJ2-1; D gene unclear. The CDR3 sequence is 13 residues long. Trimming left V 5 bases short and J 8 bases short, with 13 bases between. Germline V gene lookup returns CDR1 SGHTA and CDR2 FQGNSA. The CDR3 protein is CASSVTIADEQFF. CDR3 in DNA: TGTGCCAGCAGCGTCACCATAGCCGATGAGCAGTTCTTC.

The CDR3: CASSSSWGYEQYF. In nucleotides, the CDR3 is TGTGCCAGCAGTTCCTCATGGGGTTACGAGCAGTACTTC. The chain links TRBV6-6 to TRBJ2-7; D is unclear. Per the germline V gene, CDR1 is MNHNY and CDR2 is SVGAGI (reference sequence). This CDR3 is built from 13 residues. V lost 4 bases and J 4 bases, leaving 11 bases between the germline ends.

The genes are TRBV27 and TRBJ2-3; D is perhaps TRBD1 (5 bases). CDR1 and CDR2 (germline): MNHEY, SMNVEV (reference sequence). The V gene lost 0 bases and the J gene lost 0 bases, with 16 bases spanning the gap. CDR3 length equals 18 residues. The CDR3 sequence is CASSLSPQGLLSTDTQYF. Here the CDR3 DNA reads TGTGCCAGCAGTTTATCGCCGCAGGGCCTCTTGAGCACAGATACGCAGTATTTT.

The chain combines TRBV4-1 with TRBJ2-7; 8 nucleotides line up with TRBD1. V lost 4 bases and J lost 5; bases outside the gene matches: 10. This CDR3 region has 15 residues. CDR1 and CDR2 from the germline V gene are MGHRA and YSYEKL. For the CDR3, the DNA is TGCGCCAGCAGCCGACCTTTCCAGGGGGCGGACGAGCAGTACTTC. Protein: CASSRPFQGADEQYF.

This clone was seen just once. The DNA of the CDR3 is TGTGCCAGCAGCTTTCCCGCGGGAGGCGGGGAGACCCAGTACTTC. Residues: CASSFPAGGGETQYF. V and J are TRBV7-2 and TRBJ2-5; 8 bases match TRBD2. Germline assignment: CDR1 SGHTA and CDR2 FQGNSA. CDR3 size: 15 residues. V trimming: 3 bases; J trimming: 5 bases; junction bases outside the gene matches: 8.